This T cell receptor beta chain originates from a study of read filtering for tumor transcriptome and immune sequencing. Study-wide points: Around 84% of IR-seq clonotypes had one read, totaling about 3.5% of reads; RNA-seq: 74.6% and 44.6%.

At the time of active disease, bone marrow was collected from every patient. This clonotype occurred many times. The antigen is undetermined. V was clipped by 7 bases and J by 8 bases, with 9 bases between them. The CDR3 is made up of 11 amino acids. From germline, CDR1 is SEHNR and CDR2 FQNEAQ (reference sequence). This library used around 400 ng RNA and molecular barcoded adaptors spanning alpha/delta and beta/gamma chains. A single record per CDR3 protein comes from TCRdb applying MiXCR to the reads. The profile shows around 65,000 distinct CDR3 sequences, roughly 18% of them singletons. The chain carries TRBV7-9 and TRBJ2-1; D possibly matches TRBD1 or TRBD2 (6 bases each). Sequenced: a population of CD138-negative cells sorted from bone marrow. The receptor was isolated from a donor aged 40 or older with multiple myeloma. The CDR3 DNA reads as TGTGCCAGCACCCGGGGGCATGAGCAGTTCTTC. Amino acid sequence: CASTRGHEQFF.